A selection of T cell receptor beta chains follows, all from one sample in a study of blood T cell repertoires in COVID-19. The table came from immunoSEQ multiplex PCR; TCRdb's copy has only in-frame clones and leaves some out. The top ten hold around 23% of the sample, which has around 50,000 clones, roughly 86% seen once. The specimen sequenced was peripheral blood. All receptors come from an elderly woman with acute or convalescent COVID-19. Each CDR3 is given with its conserved first and last residue. A D gene is named only where the DNA matches it firmly. Size tells how often a clone was seen (once, few, many) or the class of an expanded clone, and some rows leave it out.

J,size,D,V,DNA,CDR3
TRBJ1-2,-,-,TRBV5-1,TGCGCCAGCAGCGTCTCAGGGCTTAACTATGGCTACACCTTC,CASSVSGLNYGYTF
TRBJ2-5,-,TRBD2,TRBV2,TGTGCCAGCAGTGATCTTGGCCTAGCGGGAGAGACCCAGTACTTC,CASSDLGLAGETQYF
TRBJ2-5,-,TRBD2,TRBV11-3,TGTGCCAGCAGCCCCGGAGGGACTATACAAGAGACCCAGTACTTC,CASSPGGTIQETQYF
TRBJ1-4,-,-,TRBV20-1,TGCAGTGCTAGGTCGAGAGAAAAACTGTTTTTT,CSARSREKLFF
TRBJ2-3,-,TRBD2,TRBV28,TGTGCCACCTTTGCTAGCGGGGGCACAGATACGCAGTATTTT,CATFASGGTDTQYF
TRBJ2-1,-,TRBD1,TRBV18,TGTGCCAGCTCACCCGAATGGGGTATAACAGGGGGACAGTTCTTC,CASSPEWGITGGQFF
TRBJ2-3,-,-,TRBV9,TGTGCCAGCAGCGTAGCATCGGCTCGGGAAAGCACAGATACGCAGTATTTT,CASSVASARESTDTQYF
TRBJ1-2,-,-,TRBV5-1,TGCGCCAGCAGCTTGGCGGGGGGACTGTCTAATGGCTACACCTTC,CASSLAGGLSNGYTF
TRBJ1-2,-,TRBD1,TRBV5-4,TGTGCCAGCAGCTTGCCGGACAGGGTCAATGGCTACACCTTC,CASSLPDRVNGYTF
TRBJ1-6,-,-,TRBV5-1,TGCGCCAGCAGCTCCGGGGTCGAGCATAATTCACCCCTCCACTTT,CASSSGVEHNSPLHF
TRBJ2-1,-,TRBD1,TRBV7-9,TGTGCCAGCAGCACGCGCAGGACCAACAGGGGTCTGAATGAGCAGTTCTTC,CASSTRRTNRGLNEQFF
TRBJ2-1,few,TRBD2,TRBV7-3,TGTGCCAGCAGCCCTAACGTTGGACTAGGGGCGTATGAGCAGTTCTTC,CASSPNVGLGAYEQFF
TRBJ2-1,-,TRBD2,TRBV7-3,TGTGCCAGCAGCCCGACTAGCGGGAGGGGTTACAATGAGCAGTTCTTC,CASSPTSGRGYNEQFF
TRBJ1-2,few,-,TRBV28,TGTGCCAGCAAAACAAGCGGGGTTAACTATGGCTACACCTTC,CASKTSGVNYGYTF
TRBJ2-7,-,-,TRBV6-5,TGTGCCAGCAAGGGGGTAACGTCCTACGAGCAGTACTTC,CASKGVTSYEQYF
TRBJ2-2,-,-,TRBV5-1,TGCGCCAGCAGCCCTAACACCGGGGAGCTGTTTTTT,CASSPNTGELFF
TRBJ1-1,-,-,TRBV9,TGTGCCAGCAGCCCAGATGTGGTGAACACTGAAGCTTTCTTT,CASSPDVVNTEAFF
TRBJ2-1,-,TRBD1,TRBV5-1,TGCGCCAGCAGCTCCTTGACAGGGGACAATGAGCAGTTCTTC,CASSSLTGDNEQFF
TRBJ2-6,once,-,TRBV27,TGTGCCAGCATGGCGCGGCCTGGGGCCAACGTCCTGACTTTC,CASMARPGANVLTF
TRBJ2-5,-,TRBD2,TRBV3-1/TRBV3-2,TGTGCCAGCAGCCAAAATCTAGCGGGGGCTGAGACCCAGTACTTC,CASSQNLAGAETQYF
TRBJ2-5,-,-,TRBV6-6,TGTGCCAGCAGCCTCCTTATAAAAGAGACCCAGTACTTC,CASSLLIKETQYF
TRBJ1-2,-,-,TRBV21-1,TGTGCCAGCAGAGGAGGGAACTATGGCTACACCTTC,CASRGGNYGYTF
TRBJ1-1,-,TRBD1,TRBV3-1/TRBV3-2,TGTGCCAGCAGCCAAGCAGGGGGCAAAACTGAAGCTTTCTTT,CASSQAGGKTEAFF
TRBJ2-1,-,-,TRBV6-5,TGTGCCAGCAGTTCGACGGGGAACCCCTACAATGAGCAGTTCTTC,CASSSTGNPYNEQFF
TRBJ1-6,-,TRBD1,TRBV3-1/TRBV3-2,TGTGCCAGCAGCCCAGGACAGGGTAGAACGTCCTATAATTCACCCCTCCACTTT,CASSPGQGRTSYNSPLHF
TRBJ2-2,-,-,TRBV7-9,TGTGCCAGCAGCTTAGTGGGGGGAGACACCGGGGAGCTGTTTTTT,CASSLVGGDTGELFF
TRBJ1-6,once,-,TRBV2,TGTGCCAGCGCCTACGGAGGGTATAATTCACCCCTCCACTTT,CASAYGGYNSPLHF
TRBJ1-2,-,-,TRBV7-9,TGTGCCAGCAGCTTATGGGGGCTCCCGGGGACCTATGGCTACACCTTC,CASSLWGLPGTYGYTF
TRBJ1-6,few,-,TRBV27,TGTGCCAGCAGTTTACGGGCCCTCAGGGGTAATTCACCCCTCCACTTT,CASSLRALRGNSPLHF
TRBJ2-7,-,TRBD2,TRBV6-2/TRBV6-3,TGTGCCAGCAGTTCGTGGGGGGGGTCCTACGAGCAGTACTTC,CASSSWGGSYEQYF
TRBJ2-1,-,-,TRBV5-1,TGCGCCAGCAAACAGGGAGTATTGAATGAGCAGTTCTTC,CASKQGVLNEQFF
TRBJ1-5,-,TRBD1,TRBV6-6,TGTGCCAGCAGTCCTGGACAGGGAGGCAATCAGCCCCAGCATTTT,CASSPGQGGNQPQHF
TRBJ2-3,few,-,TRBV10-3,TGTGCCATCAGTTCCCAGGGGGATACGCAGTATTTT,CAISSQGDTQYF
TRBJ2-1,few,-,TRBV5-1,TGCGCCAGCAGCATAAGCGGAACCTCCTACAATGAGCAGTTCTTC,CASSISGTSYNEQFF
TRBJ2-1,-,TRBD2,TRBV11-3,TGTGCCAGCAGCCCGGGACCGGGAGGGGACAATGAGCAGTTCTTC,CASSPGPGGDNEQFF
TRBJ1-4,-,-,TRBV30,TGTGCCTGGAGTACTGGGAGGGAAAAAAAACTGTTTTTT,CAWSTGREKKLFF
TRBJ1-2,-,TRBD1,TRBV3-1/TRBV3-2,TGTGCCAGCAGCCTACAGGGACAGAGCTATGGCTACACCTTC,CASSLQGQSYGYTF
TRBJ2-1,-,TRBD2,TRBV15,TGTGCCACCAGCAGAGATTATGGTAGCGGGGGAAACAATGAGCAGTTCTTC,CATSRDYGSGGNNEQFF
TRBJ2-3,-,-,TRBV5-1,TGCGCCAGCAGCTTGGGGGCCACAGATACGCAGTATTTT,CASSLGATDTQYF
TRBJ1-2,-,TRBD1,TRBV19,TGTGCCACCACACCCGGGACAGGGGATCGCTACACCTTC,CATTPGTGDRYTF
TRBJ2-5,-,-,TRBV5-8,TGTGCCAGCAGCAACCAGGGGACACTCCTTCAAGAGACCCAGTACTTC,CASSNQGTLLQETQYF